This record concerns one T cell receptor (beta chain) sequence. The CDR3 totals 12 residues. The germline CDR1 and CDR2 sequences are MNHEY and SMNVEV (reference sequence). The J segment lost 9 bases and the V segment lost 8 bases, leaving 4 bases of the junction unmatched. The data were taken from a study of blood T cell repertoires in COVID-19. The overall study: PBMCs, B-cell-depleted T cells, or T cells were the source of the cDNA or gDNA that made up the material.

Authors' analysis steps: Nucleated cell number was recorded as an estimate derived from reference gene primer amplification. Using immunoSEQ multiplex PCR, the repertoire was profiled, and TCRdb retains in-frame clones only, with some absent. V, J and clone size reflect that table, while D and trimming were determined from the DNA. The table lists 35,000 to 55,000 clones, more than 65% of them singletons. Sequencing was performed on peripheral blood. The chain recombines TRBV27 with TRBJ1-6, with TRBD1 matching over 7 bases. The clonotype originates from an older woman with acute or convalescent COVID-19. CDR3 sequence reads: CASYNRGSPLHF. DNA for the CDR3: TGTGCCAGCTACAACAGGGGTTCACCCCTCCACTTT.